The entry below gives a single T cell receptor (beta chain) sequence along with its context. The antigen remains unidentified. Germline CDR1 and CDR2: MNHEY and SVGAGI. CDR3 length equals 13 residues. Unmatched junction bases numbered 4, after V lost 8 bases and J lost 2 bases. These data come from a study of cytomegalovirus exposure and HLA in healthy donors. Study-level results: Previously analyzed data showed that most TCR beta V segments were productive at a frequency of about 87% or about 30%.

Both 60 Vbeta primers and 13 Jbeta primers went into the PCR. Clones were sequenced by immunoSEQ multiplex PCR, and TCRdb holds only the in-frame ones, with some missing. The data hold some 150,000 clones, with nearly 80% observed a single time. The clonotype comes from a young man in good health and CMV-seropositive. Sequenced sample: PBMCs. This chain uses TRBV6-5 with TRBJ2-7, with 9 nucleotides matching TRBD1. For the CDR3, the DNA is TGTGCCAGCGGGACAGGGAATCCCTACGAGCAGTACTTC. It encodes CASGTGNPYEQYF.